The 20 T cell receptor beta chains given below trace back to one sample, sequenced in a study of post-analysis software for immune sequencing data. Whole-study results and caveats: A handful of TRBV segments were significantly more frequent in patients than in controls. TRBV5-6, TRBV5-1 and TRBV20-1 were among these segments.

Included in the TCR beta cDNA libraries were unique molecular identifiers. TCRdb processed the PCR reads anew with MiXCR; each CDR3 protein has one entry. The table lists roughly 400,000 distinct CDR3 sequences, approximately 37% of them singletons. Their target antigens are unknown. The sample consisted of blood. These receptors all come from a girl aged 2-10 years with multiple sclerosis.

This clonotype was counted a few times. The chain uses TRBV29-1 and TRBJ2-7; 7 bases match TRBD2. The CDR3 loop spans 13 amino acids. Germline-derived CDR1 and CDR2 are SQVTM and ANQGSEA. V was pared by 6 bases and J by 2 bases, with 7 bases of the junction left unmatched. CDR3 nucleotide sequence: TGCAGCGTCGCCGGGACTATACCCTACGAGCAGTACTTC. Its translation is CSVAGTIPYEQYF.

The CDR3 nucleotides read TGTGCCAGCAGTTGGGCTAATCCGGGCCCCACCTTCTACGAGCAGTACTTC. Translated: CASSWANPGPTFYEQYF. The rearrangement links TRBV12-3 or TRBV12-4 to TRBJ2-7; D call uncertain. The CDR3 sequence is 17 residues long. Deletions cut 4 bases from V and 3 bases from J, with 22 bases between.

This clonotype has only one observation. The chain has TRBV12-3 or TRBV12-4 and TRBJ2-7; possibly TRBD2 for D (7 bases). The length of the CDR3 is 14 residues. Between the trimmed V and J ends, which lost 4 bases and 0 bases, there was a span of 10 bases. The chain's CDR3 is CASSWRGPSYEQYF. CDR3 nucleotide sequence: TGTGCCAGCAGTTGGCGGGGGCCCTCCTACGAGCAGTACTTC.

This clonotype has more than one count but fewer than ten. This chain connects TRBV6-5 to TRBJ1-5; maybe TRBD1 (6 bases). V lost 0 bases and J lost 2, with 8 bases in between. This CDR3 comprises 15 residues. Germline V gene lookup returns CDR1 MNHEY and CDR2 SVGAGI. The chain's CDR3 is CASSYSYRGNQPQHF. The CDR3 DNA reads as TGTGCCAGCAGTTACTCGTACAGGGGCAATCAGCCCCAGCATTTT.

The chain has TRBV7-2 and TRBJ2-7; 9 positions match TRBD1. J lost 2 bases, V lost 5 bases, and 10 bases had no gene match. The CDR3 consists of 16 residues. CDR1 is SGHTA and CDR2 is FQGNSA in the germline V gene. As DNA, the CDR3 is TGTGCCAGCAGCCTATCAACCGGGACAGGGACCTACGAGCAGTACTTC. Protein product: CASSLSTGTGTYEQYF.

The chain recombines TRBV20-1 with TRBJ2-1; D gene unclear. The J call may be wrong; the DNA end is better matched by TRBJ2-7. Looked up from germline, CDR1 is DFQATT and CDR2 is SNEGSKA (reference sequence). There are 14 residues in the CDR3. CDR3: CSVKTENSYNEQYF. In nucleotides, the CDR3 is TGCAGTGTCAAAACCGAGAACTCCTACAATGAGCAGTACTTC.

This clonotype was found a few times. The V call is TRBV29-1, the J call TRBJ1-1; D perhaps matches TRBD1 (5 bases). The CDR3 length is 12 residues. Germline lookup yields CDR1 SQVTM and CDR2 ANQGSEA. V lost 3 bases, J lost 3 bases, and 8 bases lay in between. CDR3 protein: CSVEGEDTEAFF. DNA for the CDR3: TGCAGCGTTGAGGGGGAGGACACTGAAGCTTTCTTT.

The table lists this clonotype with a few counts. The chain has TRBV7-9 and TRBJ2-1; possibly TRBD1 for D (5 bases). CDR3 length: 14 amino acids. The V and J ends lost 6 bases and 0 bases respectively, with 9 bases between them. Looked up from germline, CDR1 is SEHNR and CDR2 is FQNEAQ (reference sequence). Here the CDR3 DNA reads TGTGCCAGCAGGGACACCAGCTCCTACAATGAGCAGTTCTTC. Amino acids: CASRDTSSYNEQFF.

The chain has TRBV7-7 and TRBJ2-5, with D unresolved. CDR1 is SSHAT and CDR2 is FNYEAQ in the germline V gene (reference sequence). CDR3 length: 11 residues. CDR3 sequence: CAVRPQETQYF. The CDR3 DNA is TGTGCGGTCAGACCCCAAGAGACCCAGTACTTC. Based on the CDR3 plus reference TRBV7-7 and TRBJ2-5, the full variable domain is GAGVSQSPRYKVTKRGQDVTLRCDPISSHATLYWYQQALGQGPEFLTYFNYEAQPDKSGLPSDRFSAERPEGSISTLTIQRTEQRDSAMYRCAVRPQETQYFGPGTRLLVL.

Only a few counts were recorded for this clonotype. The chain employs TRBV15 and TRBJ2-7; D not certain. From germline, CDR1 is LNHNV and CDR2 YYDKDF (reference sequence). This CDR3 is 13 amino acids long. V was cut by 3 bases and J by 3 bases, with 9 bases left in between. CDR3 residues: CATSRPPYYEQYF. The CDR3 DNA is TGTGCCACCAGCAGGCCACCTTACTACGAGCAGTACTTC.

The chain carries TRBV7-2 and TRBJ2-7; D call uncertain. The CDR3 is 15 amino acids. Germline CDR1 reads SGHTA; CDR2 reads FQGNSA. The V and J ends lost 1 base and 0 bases respectively, with 10 bases between them. This CDR3 reads CASSLEGGRSYEQYF. The CDR3 DNA reads as TGTGCCAGCAGCTTAGAGGGCGGTCGCTCCTACGAGCAGTACTTC. The variable domain in full, completed from reference TRBV7-2 and TRBJ2-7, reads GAGVSQSPSNKVTEKGKDVELRCDPISGHTALYWYRQSLGQGLEFLIYFQGNSAPDKSGLPSDRFSAERTGGSVSTLTIQRTQQEDSAVYLCASSLEGGRSYEQYFGPGTRLTVT.

The V gene is TRBV28, the J gene TRBJ2-1; TRBD1 agrees at 9 bases. CDR3 length: 13 amino acids. V gave up 6 bases and J gave up 10 bases; unmatched junction bases: 7. Germline lookup yields CDR1 MDHEN and CDR2 SYDVKM. CDR3 residues: CASRDTGGREQFF. CDR3 DNA: TGTGCCAGCAGAGACACAGGGGGCCGGGAGCAGTTCTTC.

This chain joins TRBV3-1 and TRBJ1-6; no reliable D call. The CDR3 is 15 amino acids. Germline V gene data show CDR1 as LGHDT and CDR2 as YNNKEL (reference sequence). The ends were cut back, 6 bases at V and 6 bases at J, with 15 bases in the middle. The CDR3, as DNA: TGTGCCAGCAGTACATACAGCGGCACTAATTCACCCCTCCACTTT. Its translation is CASSTYSGTNSPLHF.

The V and J genes are TRBV28 and TRBJ2-7, with 9 positions matching TRBD2. The V segment lost 5 bases and the J segment 5 bases; nucleotides outside the gene matches: 7. Germline loops: CDR1 MDHEN, CDR2 SYDVKM. The length of the CDR3 is 14 residues. The CDR3 here is CASSVAGALNEQYF. Written as DNA, the CDR3 is TGTGCCAGCAGTGTAGCGGGAGCCCTCAACGAGCAGTACTTC.

This clonotype was seen a few times. The chain uses TRBV28 and TRBJ2-7; 7 bases match TRBD1. The ends lost 7 bases at V and 3 bases at J; junction bases unmatched: 9. The germline V gene has CDR1 MDHEN and CDR2 SYDVKM. The CDR3 has 14 amino acids. This CDR3 reads CASIPGTDLYEQYF. The CDR3 DNA reads as TGTGCCAGCATCCCTGGGACAGACCTCTACGAGCAGTACTTC.

The CDR3 protein is CASSFRDRGDYGYTF. CDR3 bases: TGCGCCAGCAGCTTCAGGGACAGGGGAGACTATGGCTACACCTTC. The chain has TRBV5-1 and TRBJ1-2, with 10 bases matching TRBD1. V dropped 2 bases and J dropped 3; count of bases not matched to a gene: 4. The CDR3 sequence is 15 residues long. CDR1 SGHRS and CDR2 YFSETQ come from the germline V gene. Combining the CDR3 with reference TRBV5-1 and TRBJ1-2 gives the whole variable domain KAGVTQTPRYLIKTRGQQVTLSCSPISGHRSVSWYQQTPGQGLQFLFEYFSETQRNKGNFPGRFSGRQFSNSRSEMNVSTLELGDSALYLCASSFRDRGDYGYTFGSGTRLTVV.

This chain links TRBV4-1 with TRBJ2-6, with 11 bases identical to TRBD2. J gave up 0 bases and V 1 base, and 8 bases lay outside the gene matches. The CDR3 runs to 20 residues. Germline-derived CDR1 and CDR2 are MGHRA and YSYEKL. CDR3 amino acids: CASSQVPLAGGFSGANVLTF. The CDR3 coding sequence is TGCGCCAGCAGCCAAGTTCCTTTAGCGGGAGGGTTCTCTGGGGCCAACGTCCTGACTTTC.

This chain uses TRBV7-3 with TRBJ2-3; perhaps TRBD2 as D (6 bases). Per the germline V gene, CDR1 is SGHTA and CDR2 is FQGTGA. V lost 5 bases, J lost 7 bases, and 22 bases lay in between. The CDR3 is 16 amino acids. CDR3 loop: CASSPHWRGGGNTQYF. In DNA form, the CDR3 reads TGTGCCAGCAGCCCCCACTGGCGGGGTGGAGGGAATACGCAGTATTTT.

This chain uses TRBV5-1 with TRBJ2-1; 7 bases fit TRBD2. J gave up 2 bases and V 6 bases, and 11 bases lay outside the gene matches. The CDR3 has 16 amino acids. Germline V CDR1 and CDR2: SGHRS, YFSETQ. CDR3 protein: CASKEVGGKAYNEQFF. In nucleotides, the CDR3 is TGCGCCAGCAAAGAGGTGGGGGGGAAAGCCTACAATGAGCAGTTCTTC. Full variable domain (outside the CDR3, taken from reference TRBV5-1 and TRBJ2-1): KAGVTQTPRYLIKTRGQQVTLSCSPISGHRSVSWYQQTPGQGLQFLFEYFSETQRNKGNFPGRFSGRQFSNSRSEMNVSTLELGDSALYLCASKEVGGKAYNEQFFGPGTRLTVL.

V gene TRBV7-6 combines with J gene TRBJ2-3, with D uncertain. The ends were cut back, 3 bases at V and 0 bases at J, with 10 bases in the middle. Germline CDR1 and CDR2: SGHVS and FNYEAQ. The CDR3 consists of 15 residues. The CDR3 DNA reads as TGTGCCAGCAGCTTTTTGCCACCAAGCACAGATACGCAGTATTTT. Translated, it gives CASSFLPPSTDTQYF.